This record concerns one T cell receptor beta chain sequence. Its antigen is still unknown. CDR1 and CDR2 from the germline V gene are SEHNR and FQNEAQ (reference sequence). With 4 bases removed from V and 4 bases from J, the gap between germline ends came to 13 bases. The CDR3 is made up of 14 amino acids. This record belongs to a study of shared clonotypes between healthy human individuals. Broader study findings: In having few donors, the study represented limited genetic and exposure-history diversity.

It was CD45RO-negative cells, positively selected for CCR7, that made up naive CD8 cells, with terminally differentiated effector memory CD45RA+ cells excluded. The donor population consisted of healthy HIV-negative adults with no recent acute infections or vaccinations. This was a deep-level run. For sorted subsets, about 200 ng DNA per replicate equaled approximately 30,000 T cell genomes. Profiling relied on immunoSEQ multiplex PCR, and the TCRdb table lists in-frame clones only, not all of them. The sample contains about 2,200,000 clones, more than 85% of which appear only once. This TCR derives from a man aged 18 to 29 in good health. Some clones in this sample may be carry-over from other donors' samples. Source material: naive CD8+ T cells from PBMCs. J is TRBJ2-5 and V is TRBV7-9; the D call may be TRBD1 or TRBD2 (5 bases each). Here the CDR3 reads CASSSALGGETQYF. Written as DNA, the CDR3 is TGTGCCAGCAGCTCGGCCCTTGGGGGAGAGACCCAGTACTTC.